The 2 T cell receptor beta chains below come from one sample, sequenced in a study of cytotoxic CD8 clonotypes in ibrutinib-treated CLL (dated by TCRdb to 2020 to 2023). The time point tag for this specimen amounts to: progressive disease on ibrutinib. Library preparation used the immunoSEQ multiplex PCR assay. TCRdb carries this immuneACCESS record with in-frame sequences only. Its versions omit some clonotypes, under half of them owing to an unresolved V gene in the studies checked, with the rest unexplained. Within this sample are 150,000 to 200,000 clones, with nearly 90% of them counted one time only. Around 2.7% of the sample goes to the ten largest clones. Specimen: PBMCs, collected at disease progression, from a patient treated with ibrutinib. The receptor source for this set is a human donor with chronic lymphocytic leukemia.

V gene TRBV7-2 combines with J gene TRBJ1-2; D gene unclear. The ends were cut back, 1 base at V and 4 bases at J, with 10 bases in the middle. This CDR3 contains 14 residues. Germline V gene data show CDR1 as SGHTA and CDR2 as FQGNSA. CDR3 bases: TGTGCCAGCAGCTTAGGAGGTCAGATCTATGGCTACACCTTC. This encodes CASSLGGQIYGYTF. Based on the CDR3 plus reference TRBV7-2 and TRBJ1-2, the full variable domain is GAGVSQSPSNKVTEKGKDVELRCDPISGHTALYWYRQSLGQGLEFLIYFQGNSAPDKSGLPSDRFSAERTGGSVSTLTIQRTQQEDSAVYLCASSLGGQIYGYTFGSGTRLTVV.

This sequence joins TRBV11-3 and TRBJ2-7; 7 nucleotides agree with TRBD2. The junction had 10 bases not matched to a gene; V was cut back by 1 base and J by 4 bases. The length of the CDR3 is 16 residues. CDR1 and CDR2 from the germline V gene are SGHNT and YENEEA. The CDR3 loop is CASSLGSSGAGYEQYF. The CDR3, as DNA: TGTGCCAGCAGCTTAGGTTCAAGCGGGGCTGGATACGAGCAGTACTTC.